A selection of T cell receptor beta chains follows, all from one sample in a study of blood T cell repertoires in COVID-19. The data were produced by immunoSEQ multiplex PCR, yet TCRdb's version contains in-frame clones alone and is incomplete. The sample carries roughly 200,000 clones, 88% recorded once. Material: peripheral blood. The receptors come from a man between 18 and 35 years old with active or convalescent COVID-19. Both conserved end residues are part of each CDR3. Clone size is given for some rows only: seen once, a few or many times, or a class if the clone is expanded.

TRBV11-2,.,TRBJ2-1,CASSLVGGGEQFF
TRBV6-5,.,TRBJ2-2,CASRRQGNTGELFF
TRBV11-2,.,TRBJ2-5,CASSLRRGDWETQYF
TRBV7-9,.,TRBJ1-6,CASSLGLFNSPLHF
TRBV19,once,TRBJ2-3,CASSRGGNTDTQYF
TRBV7-9,.,TRBJ2-1,CASSLGPMAEHYNEQFF
TRBV7-2,.,TRBJ2-7,CASSQTSGPSYEQYF
TRBV5-6,.,TRBJ1-1,CASSFGTGVTEAFF
TRBV5-5,few,TRBJ2-3,CASSSSVGGTDTQYF
TRBV2,.,TRBJ2-5,CASREARDIQETQYF
TRBV10-3,.,TRBJ1-5,CAIRSGDNQPQHF